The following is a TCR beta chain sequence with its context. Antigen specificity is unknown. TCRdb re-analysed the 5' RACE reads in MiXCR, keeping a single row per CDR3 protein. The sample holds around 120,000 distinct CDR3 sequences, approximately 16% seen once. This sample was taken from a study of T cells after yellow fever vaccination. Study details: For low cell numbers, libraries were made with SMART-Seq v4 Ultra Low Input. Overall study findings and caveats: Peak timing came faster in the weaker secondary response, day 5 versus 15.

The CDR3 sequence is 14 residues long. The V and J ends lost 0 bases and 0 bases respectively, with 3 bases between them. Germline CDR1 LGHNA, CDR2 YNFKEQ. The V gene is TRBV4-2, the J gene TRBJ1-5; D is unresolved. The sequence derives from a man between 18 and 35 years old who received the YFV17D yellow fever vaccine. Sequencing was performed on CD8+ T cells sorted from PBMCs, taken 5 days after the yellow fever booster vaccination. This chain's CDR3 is CASSQEGSNQPQHF. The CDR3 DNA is TGTGCCAGCAGCCAAGAAGGTAGCAATCAGCCCCAGCATTTT.